The entry that follows covers one T cell receptor (delta chain) sequence. This CDR3 has 21 amino acids. Unmatched junction bases numbered 13, after V lost 1 base and J lost 0 bases. The germline gives CDR1 GEAIGNYY, CDR2 EKD. TCRdb fed the RT-PCR reads into CATT to redo clone calling. The sample carries approximately 2,600 delta-chain clones, 3.5% to 5% recorded once. This specimen comes from a study of gamma-delta T cells after stem cell transplantation. Sequencing was done on a sample of gamma-delta T cells. This clonotype originated in a human donor. It is not recorded whose cells these are; they may come from a transplant donor. The chain links TRDV2 to TRDJ3; 8 bases match TRDD3. CDR3 DNA: TGTGCCTGTGACACTCTACTGGGGGGCCTCATAAGCTCCTGGGACACCCGACAGATGTTTTTC. This sequence encodes CACDTLLGGLISSWDTRQMFF.